The 24 T cell receptor beta chains below come from one sample, sequenced in a study of tumor T cells in aggressive B-cell lymphoma. TCRdb keeps only in-frame clones here, not all; method: immunoSEQ multiplex PCR. The table lists roughly 470 clones, around 83% of them singletons. The sample consisted of tumor tissue. The receptors stem from an adult with diffuse large B cell lymphoma.

This chain links TRBV28 with TRBJ2-1; unclear D gene. This CDR3 has 16 residues. Between the trimmed V and J ends, which lost 3 bases and 0 bases, there was a span of 12 bases. The germline CDR1 and CDR2 sequences are MDHEN and SYDVKM. As DNA, the CDR3 is TGTGCCAGCAGTTTCCCCACCCCGAGCTCCTACAATGAGCAGTTCTTC. Protein sequence: CASSFPTPSSYNEQFF.

This chain links TRBV5-6 with TRBJ2-7; 9 bases line up with TRBD1. Germline V gene data show CDR1 as SGHDT and CDR2 as YYEEEE. Trimming at V came to 2 bases and at J to 6 bases, leaving 3 bases not matched to a gene. This CDR3 spans 13 amino acids. CDR3 loop: CASSLQGAREQYF. The CDR3 DNA reads TGTGCCAGCAGCTTACAGGGGGCCCGCGAGCAGTACTTC.

V is TRBV4-3 and J is TRBJ2-7, with TRBD2 identical over 7 bases. Germline V gives CDR1 LGHNA, CDR2 YSLEER. With V trimmed by 4 bases and J by 2 bases, 14 bases remained unmatched. The CDR3 extends over 17 amino acids. The CDR3 DNA reads TGCGCCAGCAGCCCTGGGCTAGCGGCCAAGACCGCCTACGAGCAGTACTTC. It encodes CASSPGLAAKTAYEQYF.

V is TRBV27 and J is TRBJ2-1; TRBD1 matches 10 bases. CDR1 and CDR2 from the germline V gene are MNHEY and SMNVEV (reference sequence). Trimming cost V 6 bases and J 3 bases; bases outside gene matches: 14. This CDR3 region has 18 residues. The CDR3 is CASRPGQGVGALYNEQFF. The CDR3 DNA reads as TGTGCCAGCAGGCCAGGACAGGGGGTCGGGGCCCTCTACAATGAGCAGTTCTTC.

This clone showed up just once. In DNA, the CDR3 is TGTGCCAGCAGCTTACTCACAGGGGAAAACTATGGCTACACCTTC. This gives the protein CASSLLTGENYGYTF. V is TRBV7-2 and J is TRBJ1-2; 7 bases match TRBD1. The ends lost 2 bases at V and 2 bases at J; junction bases unmatched: 5. Germline-derived CDR1 and CDR2 are SGHTA and FQGNSA. There are 15 residues in the CDR3.

The chain employs TRBV13 and TRBJ1-4; tentative D call: TRBD1 (5 bases). The CDR3 is 18 amino acids. Germline V lookup: CDR1 PRHDT, CDR2 FYEKMQ (reference sequence). With 5 bases removed from V and 1 base from J, the gap between germline ends came to 20 bases. CDR3 sequence: CASSRGVRQKLTNEKLFF. For the CDR3, the DNA is TGTGCCAGCAGCCGGGGGGTTCGACAGAAGTTAACTAATGAAAAACTGTTTTTT. Looking up the rest from reference TRBV13 and TRBJ1-4 gives the full variable domain: AAGVIQSPRHLIKEKRETATLKCYPIPRHDTVYWYQQGPGQDPQFLISFYEKMQSDKGSIPDRFSAQQFSDYHSELNMSSLELGDSALYFCASSRGVRQKLTNEKLFFGSGTQLSVL.

With regard to this clone: The junction shows a germline mismatch at one end, possibly a read error. The genes are TRBV18 and TRBJ1-2; the D gene is possibly TRBD1 (6 bases). CDR1 is KGHSH and CDR2 is LQKENI in the germline V gene. The CDR3 contains 16 residues. Here the CDR3 reads CASSPLVRQADYGYTF. CDR3 sequence (DNA): TGTGCCAGCTCACCACTTGTGAGACAGGCCGACTATGGCTATACCTTC.

This chain joins TRBV19 and TRBJ2-2, with 8 bases aligning to TRBD1. The trim removed 1 base at V and 7 bases at J, leaving 14 bases unmatched. This CDR3 comprises 18 residues. Germline V gives CDR1 LNHDA, CDR2 SQIVND (reference sequence). The DNA of the CDR3 is TGTGCCAGTAGTATAGTCGCTGGACAGGGCCCGATTGGCGGGGAGCTGTTTTTT. Protein: CASSIVAGQGPIGGELFF.

The CDR3 loop reads CASSPGLALQETQYF. DNA of the CDR3: TGTGCCAGCAGCCCGGGACTAGCCCTGCAAGAGACCCAGTACTTC. The chain has TRBV7-9 and TRBJ2-5; 9 nucleotides align to TRBD2. Trimming cost V 5 bases and J 2 bases; bases outside gene matches: 6. The CDR3 extends over 15 amino acids. Looked up from germline, CDR1 is SEHNR and CDR2 is FQNEAQ (reference sequence).

V usage is TRBV5-6 and J usage is TRBJ2-5; D not certain. The germline gives CDR1 SGHDT, CDR2 YYEEEE. The V gene lost 0 bases and the J gene lost 6 bases, with 12 bases spanning the gap. This CDR3 region has 14 residues. This chain's CDR3 is CASSLAASKKTQYF. Here the CDR3 DNA reads TGTGCCAGCAGCTTGGCGGCTAGTAAGAAGACCCAGTACTTC.

Regarding this clone: One junction end does not reproduce the germline sequence, and a read error may be involved. The chain employs TRBV7-2 and TRBJ1-1, with D perhaps matching TRBD1 (6 bases). This CDR3 comprises 17 residues. The germline V gene has CDR1 SGHTA and CDR2 FQGNSA. For the CDR3, the DNA is TGTGCCAGCAGCCCAAGTGGGGGCAGGGGTCGTAACACTGAAGCTTTTTTT. Protein sequence: CASSPSGGRGRNTEAFF.

The chain is built from TRBV6-5 and TRBJ2-1, with a possible D match to TRBD2 (6 bases). Germline-derived CDR1 and CDR2 are MNHEY and SVGAGI. Trimming stripped 6 bases from V and 10 bases from J, with 10 bases between. CDR3 length: 11 residues. The CDR3 loop is CASRSGVEQFF. The CDR3 DNA follows: TGTGCCAGCAGGTCGGGGGTCGAGCAGTTCTTC.

The rearrangement joins TRBV28 to TRBJ1-5; possible D gene TRBD1, 6 bases. Deletions cut 7 bases from V and 5 bases from J, with 15 bases between. This CDR3 is 14 amino acids long. Germline CDR1 reads MDHEN; CDR2 reads SYDVKM. CDR3 region: CASTPNRAHQPQHF. The CDR3 DNA follows: TGTGCCAGCACTCCAAACAGGGCCCATCAGCCCCAGCATTTT.

The chain employs TRBV29-1 and TRBJ1-1, with D maybe TRBD1 (5 bases). CDR3 length: 12 amino acids. Trimming stripped 5 bases from V and 5 bases from J, with 12 bases between. Germline V gene lookup returns CDR1 SQVTM and CDR2 ANQGSEA. CDR3 amino acids: CSVTRAGTEAFF. The CDR3, as DNA: TGCAGCGTTACCCGGGCAGGGACTGAAGCTTTCTTT.

This chain connects TRBV19 to TRBJ2-7, with TRBD2 identical over 8 bases. The CDR3 is made up of 15 amino acids. J lost 5 bases, V lost 2 bases, and 8 bases had no gene match. Germline V gene lookup returns CDR1 LNHDA and CDR2 SQIVND (reference sequence). For the CDR3, the DNA is TGTGCCAGTAGTATAACAAGCGGGAGTTTGGACGAGCAGTACTTC. It yields the protein CASSITSGSLDEQYF.

J is TRBJ1-1 and V is TRBV18; 9 bases align to TRBD1. The CDR3 sequence is 13 residues long. Germline-derived CDR1 and CDR2 are KGHSH and LQKENI. Trimming took 6 bases from V and 11 from J; bases not matched to a gene: 10. CDR3 in amino acids: CASSQDRGNMAFF. The CDR3 bases are TGTGCCAGCTCCCAGGACAGGGGAAATATGGCTTTCTTT.

This clone occurred a few times. V gene TRBV2 combines with J gene TRBJ1-4, with D unclear. In germline, CDR1 is SNHLY, CDR2 FYNNEI. The CDR3 has 14 amino acids. V lost 8 bases to trimming and J lost 0 bases, with 10 bases between them. This CDR3 reads CASFLPATNEKLFF. Here the CDR3 DNA reads TGTGCCAGCTTCCTCCCTGCAACTAATGAAAAACTGTTTTTT.

The chain has TRBV9 and TRBJ2-3; tentatively, D is TRBD2 (5 bases). In germline, CDR1 is SGDLS, CDR2 YYNGEE. The CDR3 consists of 16 residues. Trimming shortened V by 0 bases and J by 5 bases, and 16 bases separated the two germline ends. This CDR3 is CASSVALSPAGDTQYF. CDR3 nucleotide sequence: TGTGCCAGCAGCGTAGCTTTATCTCCCGCGGGAGATACGCAGTATTTT.

V usage is TRBV12-2 and J usage is TRBJ1-6; the table's D gene call, TRBD1, was not cross checked with the DNA. TRBV12-2 is assigned pseudogene status. The CDR3 runs 14 residues. The CDR3 here is CASRPQGPNSPLHF. As DNA, the CDR3 is TGTGCAAGTCGCCCACAGGGACCTAATTCACCCCTCCACTTT.

The chain carries TRBV5-1 and TRBJ1-2; a weak D match, TRBD1 (6 bases). The CDR3 sequence is 14 residues long. CDR1 and CDR2 (germline): SGHRS, YFSETQ. Trimming pared 4 bases from V and 4 bases from J, leaving 14 bases between. The CDR3 spells CASSPGGQFYGYTF. DNA of the CDR3: TGCGCCAGCAGCCCCGGGGGGCAGTTCTATGGCTACACCTTC.

The V and J genes are TRBV5-4 and TRBJ1-2; 8 nucleotides line up with TRBD1. Trimming at V came to 5 bases and at J to 4 bases, leaving 4 bases not matched to a gene. The germline V gene has CDR1 SGHNT and CDR2 YYREEE (reference sequence). This CDR3 comprises 13 residues. The CDR3 region is CASRPGTGYGYTF. Here the CDR3 DNA reads TGTGCCAGCAGGCCCGGGACAGGCTATGGCTACACCTTC. Using reference TRBV5-4 and TRBJ1-2 for the parts outside the CDR3, the full variable domain is ETGVTQSPTHLIKTRGQQVTLRCSSQSGHNTVSWYQQALGQGPQFIFQYYREEENGRGNFPPRFSGLQFPNYSSELNVNALELDDSALYLCASRPGTGYGYTFGSGTRLTVV.

The chain carries TRBV4-2 and TRBJ2-7; 9 nucleotides align to TRBD1. The CDR3 totals 16 residues. J gave up 4 bases and V 6 bases, and 13 bases lay outside the gene matches. Per the germline V gene, CDR1 is LGHNA and CDR2 is YNFKEQ. DNA for the CDR3: TGTGCCAGCAGGCAAATGCCCGGGACAGGGTTATACGAGCAGTACTTC. It is translated as CASRQMPGTGLYEQYF.

The chain carries TRBV6-1 and TRBJ2-7, with TRBD1 matching 7 bases. J gave up 6 bases and V 3 bases, and 5 bases lay outside the gene matches. CDR1 and CDR2 (germline): MNHNS, SASEGT. This CDR3 contains 13 residues. CDR3 bases: TGTGCCAGCAGTGACTTGACAGGGACCGAGCAGTACTTC. This gives the protein CASSDLTGTEQYF.

The genes are TRBV6-1 and TRBJ2-5, with 7 bases aligning to TRBD1. Judging by the DNA end, TRBJ2-7 fits better; the J call may be wrong. This CDR3 has 16 residues. Germline-derived CDR1 and CDR2 are MNHNS and SASEGT. The CDR3 sequence: CASSDADRPSSYEQYF. The CDR3 nucleotides are TGTGCCAGCAGTGATGCGGACAGGCCGAGCTCCTACGAGCAGTACTTC.